This TCR beta chain was sequenced in a study of cytomegalovirus exposure and HLA in healthy donors. Generated by immunoSEQ multiplex PCR, the TCRdb table keeps only in-frame clones and is missing some. The sample has about 150,000 clones, around nine tenths seen once. Whole-study results and caveats: According to a subsequent analysis, TCR clusters identified in the first cohort showed a tendency to co-occur across the approximately 120 validation repertoires. Both high specificity and high sensitivity reportedly marked the classifier's diagnosis of cytomegalovirus status.

On this clone itself: Its antigen is unknown.

CDR1 is LNHDA, CDR2 SQIVND, per germline (reference sequence). CDR3 length: 12 residues. V lost 3 bases to trimming and J lost 2 bases, with 4 bases between them. The chain combines TRBV19 with TRBJ1-2; no reliable D call. The TCR was taken from a man between 18 and 35 years old in good health and CMV-seropositive. Material for sequencing was PBMCs. CDR3 nucleotide sequence: TGTGCCAGTAGTATCGAGAACTATGGCTACACCTTC. Encoded protein: CASSIENYGYTF.